These 10 T cell receptor beta chains were all obtained from the same sample, sequenced in a study of blood T cell repertoires in COVID-19. Profiled with immunoSEQ multiplex PCR; TCRdb holds only in-frame clones, not every one. The table includes fewer than 75,000 clones, about 82% detected once. The sequencing input was peripheral blood. The receptors were gathered from a human donor in a cohort sampled during active COVID-19.

The gene calls are TRBV6-5 and TRBJ1-2; perhaps TRBD1 as D (6 bases). The V end lost 6 bases, the J end lost 6 bases, and 17 bases lay between the germline ends. The CDR3 extends over 14 amino acids. CDR1 MNHEY and CDR2 SVGAGI come from the germline V gene. The CDR3 loop reads CASRGLGGANGYTF. The CDR3 nucleotides read TGTGCCAGCAGGGGATTGGGGGGGGCGAATGGCTACACCTTC.

The chain carries TRBV20-1 and TRBJ2-7; TRBD1 agrees at 8 bases. Germline CDR1 is DFQATT and CDR2 is SNEGSKA (reference sequence). Trimming took 3 bases from V and 2 from J; bases not matched to a gene: 6. The CDR3 is made up of 14 amino acids. CDR3 in DNA: TGCAGTGCTAGTTGGGGGACAGGTGCCTACGAGCAGTACTTC. Residues: CSASWGTGAYEQYF.

For the CDR3, the DNA is TGTGCCAGCAGTTTCGGGCGGGGGGGCCGCACAGATACGCAGTATTTT. Its translation: CASSFGRGGRTDTQYF. The gene calls are TRBV28 and TRBJ2-3, with 9 nucleotides matching TRBD2. J gave up 1 base and V 3 bases, and 5 bases lay outside the gene matches. CDR3 length equals 16 residues. Germline V gene sequence: CDR1 MDHEN, CDR2 SYDVKM. Using reference TRBV28 and TRBJ2-3 for the parts outside the CDR3, the full variable domain is DVKVTQSSRYLVKRTGEKVFLECVQDMDHENMFWYRQDPGLGLRLIYFSYDVKMKEKGDIPEGYSVSREKKERFSLILESASTNQTSMYLCASSFGRGGRTDTQYFGPGTRLTVL.

The chain combines TRBV30 with TRBJ1-2, with D hard to call. The CDR3 length is 12 residues. Germline V CDR1 and CDR2: GTSNPN, SVGIG (reference sequence). V lost 1 base and J lost 4, with 7 bases in between. The CDR3 sequence: CAWSARSYGYTF. DNA for the CDR3: TGTGCCTGGAGTGCTCGGAGCTATGGCTACACCTTC.

The J gene is TRBJ2-7, the V gene TRBV7-8, with TRBD1 matching 10 bases. Germline V gene sequence: CDR1 SGHVS, CDR2 FQNEAQ. Unmatched junction bases numbered 6, after V lost 5 bases and J lost 2 bases. The CDR3 length is 15 residues. CDR3: CASSRTGTGAYEQYF. CDR3 in DNA: TGTGCCAGCAGCCGTACCGGGACAGGGGCCTACGAGCAGTACTTC.

For the CDR3, the DNA is TGTGCCAGCTCACTCGCCGGGACAGGCTCTGGAAACACCATATATTTT. This encodes CASSLAGTGSGNTIYF. The rearrangement uses TRBV18 and TRBJ1-3; 8 positions match TRBD1. The junction had 5 bases not matched to a gene; V was cut back by 4 bases and J by 0 bases. The CDR3 runs to 16 residues. The germline V gene has CDR1 KGHSH and CDR2 LQKENI. Full variable domain (missing parts from reference TRBV18 and TRBJ1-3): NAGVMQNPRHLVRRRGQEARLRCSPMKGHSHVYWYRQLPEEGLKFMVYLQKENIIDESGMPKERFSAEFPKEGPSILRIQQVVRGDSAAYFCASSLAGTGSGNTIYFGEGSWLTVV.

The gene calls are TRBV10-2 and TRBJ2-3; D is possibly TRBD2 (5 bases). Between the trimmed V and J ends, which lost 4 bases and 0 bases, there was a span of 11 bases. Looked up from germline, CDR1 is WSHSY and CDR2 is SAAADI. CDR3 length equals 15 residues. The CDR3 reads CASSGAAGSTDTQYF. CDR3 nucleotide sequence: TGCGCCAGCAGTGGTGCGGCGGGTAGCACAGATACGCAGTATTTT.

The rearrangement links TRBV7-9 to TRBJ1-2; no reliable D call. V lost 1 base, J lost 3 bases, and 6 bases lay in between. This CDR3 spans 13 amino acids. CDR1 and CDR2 (germline): SEHNR, FQNEAQ (reference sequence). In nucleotides, the CDR3 is TGTGCCAGCAGCTTAGTTGAGGACTATGGCTACACCTTC. Its translation: CASSLVEDYGYTF.

The chain employs TRBV19 and TRBJ2-7; 10 bases fit TRBD1. The CDR3 consists of 15 residues. V was pared by 5 bases and J by 6 bases, with 10 bases of the junction left unmatched. From germline, CDR1 is LNHDA and CDR2 SQIVND (reference sequence). Here the CDR3 DNA reads TGTGCCAGTAGTGTCCGGGACAGGGGTTCTAGCGAGCAGTACTTC. Translated, it gives CASSVRDRGSSEQYF.

The chain is built from TRBV28 and TRBJ1-2; the D is unclear. Germline V gene sequence: CDR1 MDHEN, CDR2 SYDVKM. Trimming stripped 8 bases from V and 1 base from J, with 5 bases between. This CDR3 has 11 residues. CDR3 amino acids: CASHSNYGYTF. Here the CDR3 DNA reads TGTGCCAGCCACAGTAACTATGGCTACACCTTC.